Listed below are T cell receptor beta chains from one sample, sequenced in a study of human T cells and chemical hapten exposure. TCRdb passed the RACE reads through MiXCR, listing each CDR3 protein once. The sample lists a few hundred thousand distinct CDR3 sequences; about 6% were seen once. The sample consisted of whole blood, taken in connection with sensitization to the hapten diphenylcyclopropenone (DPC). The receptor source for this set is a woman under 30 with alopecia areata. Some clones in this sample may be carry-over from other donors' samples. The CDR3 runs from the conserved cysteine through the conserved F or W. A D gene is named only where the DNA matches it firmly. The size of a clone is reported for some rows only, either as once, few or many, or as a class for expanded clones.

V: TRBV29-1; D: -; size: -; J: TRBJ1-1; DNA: TGCAGCGTTGGGAAAGTCGGGGCCCAAGTATACTTCACTGAAGCTTTCTTT; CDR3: CSVGKVGAQVYFTEAFF
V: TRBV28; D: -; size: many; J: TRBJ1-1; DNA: TGTGCCAGCAGCCCGGGACACTTGAACACTGAAGCTTTCTTT; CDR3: CASSPGHLNTEAFF
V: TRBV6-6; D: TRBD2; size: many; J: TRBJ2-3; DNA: TGTGCCAGCAGTTATCGCGGGGGGGCAACAGATACGCAGTATTTT; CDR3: CASSYRGGATDTQYF
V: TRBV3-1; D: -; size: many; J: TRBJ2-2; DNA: TGTGCCAGCAGCCATCTAAACACCGGGGAGCTGTTTTTT; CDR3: CASSHLNTGELFF
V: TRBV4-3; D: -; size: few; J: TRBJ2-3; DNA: TGCGCCAGCAGCCACTCTTCGGTGGGGCCTCAACTCGATACGCAGTATTTT; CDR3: CASSHSSVGPQLDTQYF
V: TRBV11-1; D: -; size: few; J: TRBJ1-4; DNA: TGTGCCAGCAGCTTAGCCGACGGAAGAGAAAAACTGTTTTTT; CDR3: CASSLADGREKLFF
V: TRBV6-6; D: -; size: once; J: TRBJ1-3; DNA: TGTGCCAGCAGTTCCATGACACAGGGCTCTGGAAACACCATATATTTT; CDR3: CASSSMTQGSGNTIYF
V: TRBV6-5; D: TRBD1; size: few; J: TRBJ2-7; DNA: TGTGCCAGCAGTTACTCGTGGCAGGGGGCGGACGAGCAGTACTTC; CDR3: CASSYSWQGADEQYF
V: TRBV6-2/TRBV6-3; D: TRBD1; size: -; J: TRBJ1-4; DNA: TGTGCCAGCAGTTACTCTCCGGGACAGCGTAATGAAAAACTGTTTTTT; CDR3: CASSYSPGQRNEKLFF
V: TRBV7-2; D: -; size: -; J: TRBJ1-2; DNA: TGTGCCAGCAGGCTCGAGGAAGGACAGACTAACTATGGCTACACCTTC; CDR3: CASRLEEGQTNYGYTF
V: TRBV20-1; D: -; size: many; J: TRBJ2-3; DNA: TGCAGTGCTAGAGTACCCTCCACAGATACGCAGTATTTT; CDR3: CSARVPSTDTQYF
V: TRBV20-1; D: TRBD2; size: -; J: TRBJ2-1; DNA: TGCAGTGCTGAGACGACTAGCGGGGGAAACAATGAGCAGTTCTTC; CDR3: CSAETTSGGNNEQFF
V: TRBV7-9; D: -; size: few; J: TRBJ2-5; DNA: TGTGCCAGCAGCTTACCGAAACAGGGAAGTCCCCAAGAGACCCAGTACTTC; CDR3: CASSLPKQGSPQETQYF
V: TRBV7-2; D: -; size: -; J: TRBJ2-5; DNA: TGTGCCAGCAGCTTAGATAAAGGGACCCAGTACTTC; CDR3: CASSLDKGTQYF
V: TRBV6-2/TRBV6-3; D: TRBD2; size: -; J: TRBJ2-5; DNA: TGTGCCAGCAGTTACGGCAGCGGGGGAACTCAAGAGACCCAGTACTTC; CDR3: CASSYGSGGTQETQYF
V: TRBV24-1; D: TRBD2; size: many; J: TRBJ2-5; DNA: TGTGCCACCAGTGAAGCGGGGGGCTTCCAAGAGACCCAGTACTTC; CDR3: CATSEAGGFQETQYF
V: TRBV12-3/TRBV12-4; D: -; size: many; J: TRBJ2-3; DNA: TGTGCCAGCAGTTTAGCCAGACTAGATACGCAGTATTTT; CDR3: CASSLARLDTQYF
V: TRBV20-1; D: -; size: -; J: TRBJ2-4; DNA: TGCAGTGCTAGCGGGGTAGCCAAAAACATTCAGTACTTC; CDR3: CSASGVAKNIQYF
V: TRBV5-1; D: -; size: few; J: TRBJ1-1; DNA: TGCGCCAGCAGCTTGATCCCGGGGGCTGAAGCTTTCTTT; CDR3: CASSLIPGAEAFF
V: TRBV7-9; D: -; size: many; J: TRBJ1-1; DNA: TGTGCCAGCAGCACTGGTCCGGAGAACACTGAAGCTTTCTTT; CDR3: CASSTGPENTEAFF
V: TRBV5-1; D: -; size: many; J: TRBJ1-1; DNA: TGCGCCAGCAGCTTGGAGGACCCTTTTGTTGAGGCTGAAGCTTTCTTT; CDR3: CASSLEDPFVEAEAFF
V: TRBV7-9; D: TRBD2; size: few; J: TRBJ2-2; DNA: TGTGCCAGCAGCTTAGCGCGGGTGACTAGCGGGGCGTCGGACACCGGGGAGCTGTTTTTT; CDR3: CASSLARVTSGASDTGELFF
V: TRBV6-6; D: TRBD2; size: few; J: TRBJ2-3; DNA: TGTGCCAGCCTCCCCCGGGACTACCCTCGGACCACAGATACGCAGTATTTT; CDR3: CASLPRDYPRTTDTQYF
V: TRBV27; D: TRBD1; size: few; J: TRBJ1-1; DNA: TGTGCCAGCAGTTTAAGGGGAGGAGGGGGCTATGATGAAGCTTTCTTT; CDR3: CASSLRGGGGYDEAFF
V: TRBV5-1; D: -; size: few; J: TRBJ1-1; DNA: TGCGCCAGCAGCTCGATGTACAGTTTGAACACTGAAGCTTTCTTT; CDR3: CASSSMYSLNTEAFF
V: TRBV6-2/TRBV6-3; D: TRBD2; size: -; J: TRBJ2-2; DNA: TGTGCCAGCAGTCGTGGACTAGCGGGCCCCACCGGGGAGCTGTTTTTT; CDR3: CASSRGLAGPTGELFF
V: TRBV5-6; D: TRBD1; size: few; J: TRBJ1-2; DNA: TGTGCCACCGGACAGGGGGTGAGAGGCTACACCTTC; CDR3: CATGQGVRGYTF
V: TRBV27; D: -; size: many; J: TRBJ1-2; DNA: TGTGCCAGCAGTATTGGGACGGACGATCCCTATGGCTACACCTTC; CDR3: CASSIGTDDPYGYTF
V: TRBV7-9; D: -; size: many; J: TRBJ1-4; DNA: TGTGCCAGCAGCTCGCTGCAAGAAAAACTGTTTTTT; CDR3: CASSSLQEKLFF
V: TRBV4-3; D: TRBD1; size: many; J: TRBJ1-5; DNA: TGCGCCAGCAGCCGCAAGGGACAGGGGGTAGGTCAGCCCCAGCATTTT; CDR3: CASSRKGQGVGQPQHF
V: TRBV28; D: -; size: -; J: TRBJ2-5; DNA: TGTGCCAGCAGGAAAACAGGGGCCGGGGGGACCCAGTACTTC; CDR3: CASRKTGAGGTQYF
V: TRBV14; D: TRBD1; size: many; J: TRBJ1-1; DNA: TGTGCCAGCAGCCAGGCCGGGACAGGGTGGGTCGGTTTCTTT; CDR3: CASSQAGTGWVGFF